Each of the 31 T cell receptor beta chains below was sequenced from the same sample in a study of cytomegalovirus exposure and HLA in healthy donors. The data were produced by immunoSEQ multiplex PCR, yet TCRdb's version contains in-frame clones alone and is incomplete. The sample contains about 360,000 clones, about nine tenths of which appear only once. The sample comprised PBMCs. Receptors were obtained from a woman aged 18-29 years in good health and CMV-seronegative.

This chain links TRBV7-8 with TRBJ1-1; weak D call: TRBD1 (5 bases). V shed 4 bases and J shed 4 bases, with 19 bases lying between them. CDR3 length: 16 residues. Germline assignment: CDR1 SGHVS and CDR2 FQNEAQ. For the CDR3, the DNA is TGTGCCAGCAGCTCCCCGGGGCGGGGGTCGGGCACTGAAGCTTTCTTT. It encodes CASSSPGRGSGTEAFF.

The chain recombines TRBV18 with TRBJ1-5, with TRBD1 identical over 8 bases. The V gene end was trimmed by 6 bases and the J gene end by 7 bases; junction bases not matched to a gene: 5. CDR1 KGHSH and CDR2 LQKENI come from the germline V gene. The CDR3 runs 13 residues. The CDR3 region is CASSGTGGQPQHF. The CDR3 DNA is TGTGCCAGCTCTGGGACAGGAGGCCAGCCCCAGCATTTT.

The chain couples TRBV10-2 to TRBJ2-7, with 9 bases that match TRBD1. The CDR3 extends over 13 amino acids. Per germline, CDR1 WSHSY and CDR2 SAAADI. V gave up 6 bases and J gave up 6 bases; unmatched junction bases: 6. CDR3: CASRGGQGAEQYF. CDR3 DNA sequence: TGCGCCAGCAGGGGGGGACAGGGAGCCGAGCAGTACTTC.

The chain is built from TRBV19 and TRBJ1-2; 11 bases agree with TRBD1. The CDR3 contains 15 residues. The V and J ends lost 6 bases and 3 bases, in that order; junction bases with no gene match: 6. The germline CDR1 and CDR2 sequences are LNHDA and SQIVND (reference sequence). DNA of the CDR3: TGTGCCAGTAGGCACGGACAGGGGGCATACTATGGCTACACCTTC. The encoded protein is CASRHGQGAYYGYTF.

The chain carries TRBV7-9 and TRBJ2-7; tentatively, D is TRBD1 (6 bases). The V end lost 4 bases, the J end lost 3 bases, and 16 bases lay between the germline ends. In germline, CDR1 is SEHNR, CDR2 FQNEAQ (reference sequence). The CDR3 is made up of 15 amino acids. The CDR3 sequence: CASSSGLTGDYEQYF. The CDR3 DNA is TGTGCCAGCAGCTCGGGTCTGACAGGAGACTACGAGCAGTACTTC.

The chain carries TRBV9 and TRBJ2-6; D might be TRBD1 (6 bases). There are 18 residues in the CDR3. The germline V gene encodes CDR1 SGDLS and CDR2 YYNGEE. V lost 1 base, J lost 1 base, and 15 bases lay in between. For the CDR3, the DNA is TGTGCCAGCAGCGTAATGCCGGACAGCATTTCTGGGGCCAACGTCCTGACTTTC. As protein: CASSVMPDSISGANVLTF.

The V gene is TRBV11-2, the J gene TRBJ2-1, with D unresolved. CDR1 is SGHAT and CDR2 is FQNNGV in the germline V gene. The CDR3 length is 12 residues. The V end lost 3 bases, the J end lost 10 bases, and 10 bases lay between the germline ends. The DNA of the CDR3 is TGTGCCAGCAGCTTGTCTCCCGGGGAGCAGTTCTTC. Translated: CASSLSPGEQFF.

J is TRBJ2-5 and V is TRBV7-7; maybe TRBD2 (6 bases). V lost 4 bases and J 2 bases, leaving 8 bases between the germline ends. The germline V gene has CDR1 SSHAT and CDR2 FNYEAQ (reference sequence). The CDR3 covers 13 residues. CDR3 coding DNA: TGTGCCAGCAGCTCGGGACTGCAAGAGACCCAGTACTTC. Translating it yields CASSSGLQETQYF.

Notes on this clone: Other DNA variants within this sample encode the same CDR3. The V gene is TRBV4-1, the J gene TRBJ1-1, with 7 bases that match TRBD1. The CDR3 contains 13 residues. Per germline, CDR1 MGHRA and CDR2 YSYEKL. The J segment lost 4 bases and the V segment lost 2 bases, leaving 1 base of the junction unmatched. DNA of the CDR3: TGCGCCAGCAGCCAAAGACAGGGCACTGAAGCTTTCTTT. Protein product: CASSQRQGTEAFF.

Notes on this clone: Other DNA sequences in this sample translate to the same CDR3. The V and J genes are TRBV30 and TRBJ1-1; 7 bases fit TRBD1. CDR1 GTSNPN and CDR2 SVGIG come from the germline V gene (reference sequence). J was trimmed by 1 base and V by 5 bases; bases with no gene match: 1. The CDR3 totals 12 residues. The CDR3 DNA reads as TGTGCCTGGCGGACAGGGAACACTGAAGCTTTCTTT. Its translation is CAWRTGNTEAFF.

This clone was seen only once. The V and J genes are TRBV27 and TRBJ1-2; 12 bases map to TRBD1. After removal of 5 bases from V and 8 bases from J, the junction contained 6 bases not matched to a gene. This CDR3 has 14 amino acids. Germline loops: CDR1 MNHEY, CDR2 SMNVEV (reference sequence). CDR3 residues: CASSGGTGGVGYTF. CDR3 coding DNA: TGTGCCAGCAGTGGGGGGACAGGGGGCGTCGGCTACACCTTC.

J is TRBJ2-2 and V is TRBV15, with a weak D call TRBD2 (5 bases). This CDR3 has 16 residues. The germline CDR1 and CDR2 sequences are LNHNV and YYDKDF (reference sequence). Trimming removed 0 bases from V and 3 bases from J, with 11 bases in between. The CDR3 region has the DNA TGTGCCACCAGCAGAGATTCCGAGGAGGACACCGGGGAGCTGTTTTTT. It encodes CATSRDSEEDTGELFF.

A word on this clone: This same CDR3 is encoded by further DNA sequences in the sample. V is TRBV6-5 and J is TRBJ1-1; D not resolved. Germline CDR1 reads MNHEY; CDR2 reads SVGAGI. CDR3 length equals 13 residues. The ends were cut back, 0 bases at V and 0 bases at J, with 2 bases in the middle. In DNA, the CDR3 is TGTGCCAGCAGTTACTCCTTGAACACTGAAGCTTTCTTT. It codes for CASSYSLNTEAFF.

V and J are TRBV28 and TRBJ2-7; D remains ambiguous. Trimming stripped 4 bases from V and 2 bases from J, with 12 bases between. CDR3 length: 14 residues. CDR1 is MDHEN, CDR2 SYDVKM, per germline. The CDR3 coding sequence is TGTGCCAGCAGTTACCCGCGCCCGCCCTACGAGCAGTACTTC. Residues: CASSYPRPPYEQYF.

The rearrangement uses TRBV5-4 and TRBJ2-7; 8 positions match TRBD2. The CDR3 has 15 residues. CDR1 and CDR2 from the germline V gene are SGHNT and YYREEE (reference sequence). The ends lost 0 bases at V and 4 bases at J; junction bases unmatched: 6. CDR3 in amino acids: CASSLGSGGRYEQYF. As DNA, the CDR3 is TGTGCCAGCAGCTTGGGGTCTGGCGGGAGGTACGAGCAGTACTTC.

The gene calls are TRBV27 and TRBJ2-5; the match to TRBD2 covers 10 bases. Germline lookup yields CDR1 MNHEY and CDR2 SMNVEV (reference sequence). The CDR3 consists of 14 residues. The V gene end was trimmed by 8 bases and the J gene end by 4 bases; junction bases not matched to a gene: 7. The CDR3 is CASGAGGVGETQYF. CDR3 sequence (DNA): TGTGCCAGCGGAGCGGGGGGGGTCGGAGAGACCCAGTACTTC.

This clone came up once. CDR3 protein: CASRDRENEQFF. CDR3 bases: TGTGCCAGCCGGGACAGGGAGAATGAGCAGTTCTTC. The V gene is TRBV13, the J gene TRBJ2-1; 9 bases match TRBD1. Trimming removed 8 bases from V and 7 bases from J; junction bases left unmatched: 3. Germline CDR1 is PRHDT and CDR2 is FYEKMQ (reference sequence). This CDR3 has 12 amino acids.

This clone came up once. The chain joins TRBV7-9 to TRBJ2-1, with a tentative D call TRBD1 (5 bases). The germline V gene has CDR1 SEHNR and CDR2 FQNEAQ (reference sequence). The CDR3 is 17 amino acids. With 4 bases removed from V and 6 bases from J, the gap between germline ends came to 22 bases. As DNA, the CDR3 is TGTGCCAGCAGCTCGTTTCTTCTAGGACACATCCTCAATGAGCAGTTCTTC. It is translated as CASSSFLLGHILNEQFF.

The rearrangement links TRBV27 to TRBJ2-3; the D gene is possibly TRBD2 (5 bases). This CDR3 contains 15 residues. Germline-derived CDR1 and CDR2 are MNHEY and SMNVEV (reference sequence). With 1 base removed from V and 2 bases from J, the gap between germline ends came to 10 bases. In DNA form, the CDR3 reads TGTGCCAGCAGTTTATACCTAGCCCCCACAGATACGCAGTATTTT. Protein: CASSLYLAPTDTQYF.

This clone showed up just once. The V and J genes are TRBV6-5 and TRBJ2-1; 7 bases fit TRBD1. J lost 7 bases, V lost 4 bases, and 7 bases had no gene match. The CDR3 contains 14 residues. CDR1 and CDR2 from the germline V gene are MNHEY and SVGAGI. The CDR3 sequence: CASSSGQLRNEQFF. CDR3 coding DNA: TGTGCCAGCAGTTCGGGACAGCTTAGAAATGAGCAGTTCTTC.

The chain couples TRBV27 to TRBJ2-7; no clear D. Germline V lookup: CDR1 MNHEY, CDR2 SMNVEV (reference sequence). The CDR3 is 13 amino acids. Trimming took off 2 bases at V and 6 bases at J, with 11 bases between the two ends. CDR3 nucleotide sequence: TGTGCCAGCAGTTTAGGATCTGGGCTCGAGCAGTACTTC. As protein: CASSLGSGLEQYF.

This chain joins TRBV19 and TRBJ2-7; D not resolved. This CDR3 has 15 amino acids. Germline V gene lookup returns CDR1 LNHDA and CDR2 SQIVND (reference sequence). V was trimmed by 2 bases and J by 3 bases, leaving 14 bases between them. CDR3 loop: CASSIWAGLNYEQYF. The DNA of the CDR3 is TGTGCCAGTAGTATATGGGCAGGTCTAAACTACGAGCAGTACTTC.

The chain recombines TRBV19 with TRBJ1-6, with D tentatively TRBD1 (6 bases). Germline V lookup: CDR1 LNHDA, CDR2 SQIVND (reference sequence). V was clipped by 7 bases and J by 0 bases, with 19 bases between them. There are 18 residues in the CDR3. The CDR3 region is CASTKGGDTSSYNSPLHF. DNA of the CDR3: TGTGCCAGTACTAAAGGGGGGGACACGAGCTCCTATAATTCACCCCTCCACTTT.

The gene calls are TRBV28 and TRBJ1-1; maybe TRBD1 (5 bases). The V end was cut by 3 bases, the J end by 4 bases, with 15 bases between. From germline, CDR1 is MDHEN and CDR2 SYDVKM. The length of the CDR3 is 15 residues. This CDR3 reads CASSLDGGWGTEAFF. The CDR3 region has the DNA TGTGCCAGCAGTTTGGATGGGGGGTGGGGCACTGAAGCTTTCTTT.

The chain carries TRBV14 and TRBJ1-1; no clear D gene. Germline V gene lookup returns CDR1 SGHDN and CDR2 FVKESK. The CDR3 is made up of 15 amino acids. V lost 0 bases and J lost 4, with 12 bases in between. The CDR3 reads CASSQDLAVPTEAFF. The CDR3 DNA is TGTGCCAGCAGCCAAGATCTAGCAGTACCCACTGAAGCTTTCTTT.

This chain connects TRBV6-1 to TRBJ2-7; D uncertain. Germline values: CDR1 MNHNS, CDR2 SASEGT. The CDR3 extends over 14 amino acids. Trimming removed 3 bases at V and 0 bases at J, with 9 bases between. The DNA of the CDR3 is TGTGCCAGCAGTGATCTCGAGAGCTCCTACGAGCAGTACTTC. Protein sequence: CASSDLESSYEQYF.

In DNA form, the CDR3 reads TGTGCCACTTGGGACACCGGTATCAATGAGCAGTTCTTC. Translation gives CATWDTGINEQFF. The chain is built from TRBV15 and TRBJ2-1; perhaps TRBD1 as D (6 bases). Trimming cost V 9 bases and J 6 bases, with 15 bases left between them. In germline, CDR1 is LNHNV, CDR2 YYDKDF (reference sequence). The CDR3 is made up of 13 amino acids. Complete variable domain (other parts from reference TRBV15 and TRBJ2-1): DAMVIQNPRYQVTQFGKPVTLSCSQTLNHNVMYWYQQKSSQAPKLLFHYYDKDFNNEADTPDNFQSRRPNTSFCFLDIRSPGLGDTAMYLCATWDTGINEQFFGPGTRLTVL.

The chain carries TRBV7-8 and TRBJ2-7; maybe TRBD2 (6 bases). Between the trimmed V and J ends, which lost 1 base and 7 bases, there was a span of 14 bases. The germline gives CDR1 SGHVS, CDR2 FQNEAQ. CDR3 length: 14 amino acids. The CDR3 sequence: CASSLGLARGEQYF. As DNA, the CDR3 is TGTGCCAGCAGCTTAGGCCTAGCTCGGGGGGAGCAGTACTTC.

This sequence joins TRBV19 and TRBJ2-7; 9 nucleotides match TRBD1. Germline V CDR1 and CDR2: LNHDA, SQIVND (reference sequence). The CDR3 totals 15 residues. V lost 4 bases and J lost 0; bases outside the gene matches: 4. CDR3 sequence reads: CASSTLQGASYEQYF. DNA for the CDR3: TGTGCCAGTAGTACCTTACAGGGGGCCTCCTACGAGCAGTACTTC.

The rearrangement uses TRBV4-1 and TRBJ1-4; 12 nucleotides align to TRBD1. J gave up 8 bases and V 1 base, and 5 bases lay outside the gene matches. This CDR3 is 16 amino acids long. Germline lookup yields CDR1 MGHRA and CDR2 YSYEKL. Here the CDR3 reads CASSQVRGTGGEKLFF. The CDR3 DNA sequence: TGCGCCAGCAGCCAAGTAAGGGGGACAGGGGGCGAAAAACTGTTTTTT.

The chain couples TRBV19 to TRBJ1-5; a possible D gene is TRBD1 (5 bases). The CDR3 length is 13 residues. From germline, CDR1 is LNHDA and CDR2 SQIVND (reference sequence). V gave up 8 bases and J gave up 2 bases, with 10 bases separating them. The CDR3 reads CASVIGGNQPQHF. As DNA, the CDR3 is TGTGCCAGTGTCATAGGGGGCAATCAGCCCCAGCATTTT.